These 8 T cell receptor beta chains share one sample of origin, sequenced in a study of PD-1 blockade in classical Hodgkin lymphoma. Profiling relied on immunoSEQ multiplex PCR, and the TCRdb table lists in-frame clones only, not all of them. Altogether 25,000 to 30,000 clones are present, 71% being singletons, with the ten largest covering about 3.3%. Patients all relapsed after autologous stem cell transplantation, and there was variation in brentuximab vedotin exposure. The sample consisted of peripheral blood mononuclear cells (PBMCs), taken before the second cycle of nivolumab. The source of these receptors is a human donor with classical Hodgkin lymphoma.

This clone occurred once. V usage is TRBV7-2 and J usage is TRBJ2-5; 9 nucleotides line up with TRBD2. Looked up from germline, CDR1 is SGHTA and CDR2 is FQGNSA. The CDR3 has 14 residues. V dropped 3 bases and J dropped 5; count of bases not matched to a gene: 4. The CDR3 nucleotides are TGTGCCAGCAGCTTGGCGGGGGGGTTGGAGACCCAGTACTTC. Its translation: CASSLAGGLETQYF. Full variable domain (outside the CDR3, taken from reference TRBV7-2 and TRBJ2-5): GAGVSQSPSNKVTEKGKDVELRCDPISGHTALYWYRQSLGQGLEFLIYFQGNSAPDKSGLPSDRFSAERTGGSVSTLTIQRTQQEDSAVYLCASSLAGGLETQYFGPGTRLLVL.

The V gene is TRBV19, the J gene TRBJ1-2; tentatively, D is TRBD1 (6 bases). The CDR3 has 13 residues. Per the germline V gene, CDR1 is LNHDA and CDR2 is SQIVND (reference sequence). V lost 3 bases and J 4 bases, leaving 9 bases between the germline ends. Written as DNA, the CDR3 is TGTGCCAGTAGTATTCAGGGGATCTATGGCTACACCTTC. Translated: CASSIQGIYGYTF.

The chain has TRBV7-2 and TRBJ2-7; D is ambiguous. The germline CDR1 and CDR2 sequences are SGHTA and FQGNSA. The germline V and J ends were trimmed by 2 bases and 6 bases, with 14 bases remaining between them. The CDR3 runs to 14 residues. The CDR3 DNA reads as TGTGCCAGCAGCTTATTCCGGGCGATGCGCGAGCAGTACTTC. Translated, it gives CASSLFRAMREQYF.

This sequence joins TRBV4-1 and TRBJ2-5; 7 positions agree with TRBD1. The J segment lost 4 bases and the V segment lost 0 bases, leaving 11 bases of the junction unmatched. The CDR3 extends over 17 amino acids. The germline CDR1 and CDR2 sequences are MGHRA and YSYEKL. This chain's CDR3 is CASSQEPTGFEGETQYF. In DNA, the CDR3 is TGCGCCAGCAGCCAAGAACCGACAGGGTTTGAGGGAGAGACCCAGTACTTC.

This clone was seen just once. The V gene is TRBV7-9, the J gene TRBJ2-5, with 9 bases that match TRBD1. This CDR3 has 16 amino acids. V was clipped by 3 bases and J by 3 bases; unmatched bases: 8. Germline values: CDR1 SEHNR, CDR2 FQNEAQ (reference sequence). DNA for the CDR3: TGTGCCAGCAGCTTGGGGCCCGGGACAGGGAAAGAGACCCAGTACTTC. This gives the protein CASSLGPGTGKETQYF. Based on the CDR3 plus reference TRBV7-9 and TRBJ2-5, the full variable domain is DTGVSQNPRHKITKRGQNVTFRCDPISEHNRLYWYRQTLGQGPEFLTYFQNEAQLEKSRLLSDRFSAERPKGSFSTLEIQRTEQGDSAMYLCASSLGPGTGKETQYFGPGTRLLVL.

The CDR3 DNA reads TGCGCCAGCAGCCTCGGACAGGGAGGTCCCTACACCTTC. It yields the protein CASSLGQGGPYTF. The rearrangement joins TRBV5-1 to TRBJ1-2; the match to TRBD1 covers 8 bases. Germline lookup yields CDR1 SGHRS and CDR2 YFSETQ. CDR3 length equals 13 residues. V was clipped by 4 bases and J by 10 bases; unmatched bases: 9.

The chain links TRBV7-8 to TRBJ1-2, with 8 bases lining up with TRBD1. There are 14 residues in the CDR3. Trimming took 5 bases from V and 7 from J; bases not matched to a gene: 9. The germline gives CDR1 SGHVS, CDR2 FQNEAQ. The CDR3 sequence: CASSIGQGAGGYTF. DNA of the CDR3: TGTGCCAGCAGCATAGGCCAGGGGGCCGGTGGCTACACCTTC.

By its share, this clone is large. The J gene is TRBJ2-7, the V gene TRBV7-9, with D perhaps TRBD1 (5 bases). The CDR3 covers 15 residues. Trimming removed 4 bases from V and 1 base from J, with 14 bases in between. From germline, CDR1 is SEHNR and CDR2 FQNEAQ (reference sequence). In nucleotides, the CDR3 is TGTGCCAGCAGCTCTAACCAGGGATATTCCTACGAGCAGTACTTC. Protein: CASSSNQGYSYEQYF.